This record concerns one TCR beta chain sequence. Antigen: not known. Clones were sequenced by immunoSEQ multiplex PCR, and TCRdb holds only the in-frame ones, with some missing. This table has 150,000 or so clones, about 90% appearing once. Germline lookup yields CDR1 SGHTA and CDR2 FQGNSA. The CDR3 sequence is 13 residues long. V lost 4 bases to trimming and J lost 2 bases, with 8 bases between them. This entry comes from a study of T cell responses to AZD1222 COVID-19 vaccine. Points from the study as a whole: Females outnumbered males among donors, who were mostly white British; clonal diversity was possibly underestimated.

This TCR was sampled from an adult in good health. V and J are TRBV7-2 and TRBJ1-1, with a weak D call TRBD1 (5 bases). The source was peripheral blood, collected on day 0 of AZD1222 vaccination. The CDR3: CASSWGGNTEAFF. CDR3 DNA sequence: TGTGCCAGCAGCTGGGGGGGTAACACTGAAGCTTTCTTT.